One sample yielded the 20 T cell receptor beta chains listed below, sequenced in a study of OX40 agonist ivuxolimab in advanced cancers. Data came from immunoSEQ multiplex PCR; TCRdb stores just in-frame clones and leaves some out. The repertoire consists of around 43,000 clones, with less than 90% occurring once and the leading ten covering 9.5% to 13%. The sample was CD4+ or CD8+ T cells sorted from blood, taken in a trial of the OX40 agonist ivuxolimab. These receptors were collected from an adult with an advanced solid tumor such as melanoma, head and neck, liver or kidney cancer.

In this sample, this clone turned up a few times. The V call is TRBV18, the J call TRBJ2-5; D gene ambiguous. The CDR3 contains 14 residues. Trimming took 8 bases from V and 7 from J, leaving 20 bases between them. Germline loops: CDR1 KGHSH, CDR2 LQKENI. CDR3 DNA: TGTGCCAGCCAATTTTCGACCCCAAAGGGGACCCAGTACTTC. Amino acids: CASQFSTPKGTQYF.

The chain has TRBV5-1 and TRBJ2-6, with D possibly TRBD2 on 6 matching bases. The CDR3 length is 19 residues. The germline CDR1 and CDR2 sequences are SGHRS and YFSETQ. The germline V and J ends were trimmed by 0 bases and 4 bases, with 20 bases remaining between them. CDR3 sequence (DNA): TGCGCCAGCAGCTTGGCCGATCGGGGGTTAGCACCCGGGGCCAACGTCCTGACTTTC. The encoded protein is CASSLADRGLAPGANVLTF.

The J gene is TRBJ2-5, the V gene TRBV4-1, with D perhaps being TRBD1 or TRBD2 (5 bases each). Germline-derived CDR1 and CDR2 are MGHRA and YSYEKL. The V end lost 2 bases, the J end lost 6 bases, and 16 bases lay between the germline ends. The CDR3 spans 15 residues. The CDR3 sequence: CASSQRALPGQTQYF. The CDR3 bases are TGCGCCAGCAGCCAACGGGCCCTACCGGGGCAGACCCAGTACTTC.

This clone was detected a few times. The chain links TRBV7-9 to TRBJ1-2; 7 bases agree with TRBD1. With 5 bases clipped from V and 7 bases from J, the junction kept 4 bases outside the gene matches. Germline assignment: CDR1 SEHNR and CDR2 FQNEAQ (reference sequence). The CDR3 totals 12 residues. Here the CDR3 reads CASSPRQGGYTF. CDR3 nucleotide sequence: TGTGCCAGCAGCCCTCGACAGGGTGGCTACACCTTC.

The V and J genes are TRBV13 and TRBJ2-1; D ambiguous. The CDR3 covers 13 residues. Germline V gene lookup returns CDR1 PRHDT and CDR2 FYEKMQ (reference sequence). V was shortened by 0 bases and J by 12 bases, with 12 bases between the two germline ends. As DNA, the CDR3 is TGTGCCAGCAGCTTAGGGTCGGGCGCCGGGCAGTTCTTC. Its protein is CASSLGSGAGQFF. Drawing the rest from reference TRBV13 and TRBJ2-1, the complete variable domain is AAGVIQSPRHLIKEKRETATLKCYPIPRHDTVYWYQQGPGQDPQFLISFYEKMQSDKGSIPDRFSAQQFSDYHSELNMSSLELGDSALYFCASSLGSGAGQFFGPGTRLTVL.

The V call is TRBV13, the J call TRBJ1-4; D is unclear. From germline, CDR1 is PRHDT and CDR2 FYEKMQ (reference sequence). The CDR3 consists of 13 residues. Trimming took 0 bases from V and 11 from J, leaving 10 bases between them. DNA for the CDR3: TGTGCCAGCAGCTTAGGCCTGGGTCGGAAACTGTTTTTT. The encoded protein is CASSLGLGRKLFF.

The rearrangement joins TRBV7-8 to TRBJ1-2; D is unresolved. CDR1 SGHVS and CDR2 FQNEAQ come from the germline V gene. The CDR3 is made up of 14 amino acids. Trimming pared 7 bases from V and 2 bases from J, leaving 14 bases between. This CDR3 reads CASTGSNWNYGYTF. The CDR3 DNA is TGTGCCAGCACAGGCTCCAACTGGAACTATGGCTACACCTTC.

This clone was counted only a few times. CDR3 in DNA: TGTGCCAGCAGTGCGACCGGGACTGGATACAATGAGCAGTTCTTC. Protein product: CASSATGTGYNEQFF. The chain carries TRBV2 and TRBJ2-1; D might be TRBD2 (6 bases). CDR1 SNHLY and CDR2 FYNNEI come from the germline V gene. Trimming shortened V by 4 bases and J by 4 bases, and 14 bases separated the two germline ends. The CDR3 loop spans 15 amino acids. The full variable domain, with the rest looked up from reference TRBV2 and TRBJ2-1, is EPEVTQTPSHQVTQMGQEVILRCVPISNHLYFYWYRQILGQKVEFLVSFYNNEISEKSEIFDDQFSVERPDGSNFTLKIRSTKLEDSAMYFCASSATGTGYNEQFFGPGTRLTVL.

The V call is TRBV4-1, the J call TRBJ2-7; 9 nucleotides match TRBD2. Germline CDR1 and CDR2: MGHRA and YSYEKL. The CDR3 consists of 15 residues. Germline trimming cut 1 base from V and 2 bases from J; bases unmatched to any gene: 3. The CDR3 sequence is CASSQVAGGPYEQYF. The DNA for the CDR3 is TGCGCCAGCAGCCAAGTGGCGGGGGGGCCCTACGAGCAGTACTTC.

This rearrangement joins TRBV5-6 to TRBJ2-1, with 15 bases that match TRBD2. CDR3 length: 17 residues. Trimming removed 5 bases from V and 2 bases from J; junction bases left unmatched: 5. CDR1 SGHDT and CDR2 YYEEEE come from the germline V gene. CDR3 region: CASRPGLAGGTYNEQFF. The CDR3 DNA reads as TGTGCCAGCAGGCCGGGACTAGCGGGAGGCACCTACAATGAGCAGTTCTTC.

The chain links TRBV18 to TRBJ2-5, with 13 bases matching TRBD2. Trimming took 3 bases from V and 3 from J; bases not matched to a gene: 1. The CDR3 covers 15 residues. CDR1 is KGHSH and CDR2 is LQKENI in the germline V gene. This CDR3 is CASSPGLAGEETQYF. The CDR3 nucleotides read TGTGCCAGCTCACCTGGACTAGCGGGAGAAGAGACCCAGTACTTC. Together with reference TRBV18 and TRBJ2-5, the CDR3 gives the full variable domain: NAGVMQNPRHLVRRRGQEARLRCSPMKGHSHVYWYRQLPEEGLKFMVYLQKENIIDESGMPKERFSAEFPKEGPSILRIQQVVRGDSAAYFCASSPGLAGEETQYFGPGTRLLVL.

The chain combines TRBV11-2 with TRBJ2-7, with 9 nucleotides matching TRBD2. In germline, CDR1 is SGHAT, CDR2 FQNNGV. The length of the CDR3 is 14 residues. Losses at the gene ends were 5 bases for V and 2 bases for J; bases not matched to a gene: 4. Here the CDR3 DNA reads TGTGCCAGCAGCCCAGGGACTAGCCCCTACGAGCAGTACTTC. It yields the protein CASSPGTSPYEQYF. The variable domain in full, with the rest retrieved from reference TRBV11-2 and TRBJ2-7, is EAGVAQSPRYKIIEKRQSVAFWCNPISGHATLYWYQQILGQGPKLLIQFQNNGVVDDSQLPKDRFSAERLKGVDSTLKIQPAKLEDSAVYLCASSPGTSPYEQYFGPGTRLTVT.

The V gene is TRBV5-4, the J gene TRBJ1-2, with 10 positions matching TRBD1. The germline gives CDR1 SGHNT, CDR2 YYREEE (reference sequence). V lost 4 bases to trimming and J lost 8 bases; unmatched junction nucleotides: 14. The CDR3 extends over 16 amino acids. The CDR3 sequence: CASSQSQDRGIWGYTF. CDR3 nucleotide sequence: TGTGCCAGCAGCCAGAGCCAGGACAGGGGGATTTGGGGCTACACCTTC.

CDR3 coding DNA: TGTGCCAGCAGTGACGGTACAGGGTATATCGAGCAGTACTTC. It is translated as CASSDGTGYIEQYF. The rearrangement uses TRBV2 and TRBJ2-7; possible D gene TRBD1, 6 bases. Germline CDR1 SNHLY, CDR2 FYNNEI. Trimming left V 3 bases short and J 6 bases short, with 15 bases between. The CDR3 is 14 amino acids.

The rearrangement uses TRBV7-9 and TRBJ2-7; 7 nucleotides agree with TRBD1. V was pared by 5 bases and J by 2 bases, with 6 bases of the junction left unmatched. CDR1 and CDR2 (germline): SEHNR, FQNEAQ (reference sequence). This CDR3 spans 14 amino acids. Here the CDR3 DNA reads TGTGCCAGCAGCGCCGACAGGGTCCCCTACGAGCAGTACTTC. This translates into CASSADRVPYEQYF.

The chain combines TRBV4-2 with TRBJ1-3; D call uncertain. The CDR3 runs to 13 residues. V was clipped by 11 bases and J by 8 bases, with 19 bases between them. Germline CDR1 and CDR2: LGHNA and YNFKEQ. CDR3 nucleotide sequence: TGTGCCGTTGGTGCAGGTTCATCCTACACCATATATTTT. Translated: CAVGAGSSYTIYF.

V usage is TRBV7-8 and J usage is TRBJ2-7, with D possibly TRBD1 on 6 matching bases. The ends were cut back, 3 bases at V and 2 bases at J, with 11 bases in the middle. The CDR3 has 14 residues. Germline V lookup: CDR1 SGHVS, CDR2 FQNEAQ. The CDR3 DNA reads as TGTGCCAGCAGCTTCGAGACAGGCACCTACGAGCAGTACTTC. It encodes CASSFETGTYEQYF.

The chain combines TRBV10-2 with TRBJ2-7, with 10 bases that match TRBD2. The CDR3 is 15 residues long. Per germline, CDR1 WSHSY and CDR2 SAAADI. Trimming took 4 bases from V and 0 from J; bases not matched to a gene: 3. CDR3 protein: CASSGGTSDSYEQYF. CDR3 DNA: TGCGCCAGCAGTGGGGGGACTAGCGACTCCTACGAGCAGTACTTC.

This clone is categorized as medium-sized (0.01 to 0.1%). The chain has TRBV7-9 and TRBJ1-2; the match to TRBD1 covers 10 bases. This CDR3 comprises 14 residues. V lost 5 bases and J lost 8; bases outside the gene matches: 8. Germline loops: CDR1 SEHNR, CDR2 FQNEAQ (reference sequence). The CDR3 nucleotides are TGTGCCAGCAGCGGGGACAGGGGCCCGGGGGGCTACACCTTC. The encoded protein is CASSGDRGPGGYTF.

The J gene is TRBJ2-7, the V gene TRBV7-9; D might be TRBD1 or TRBD2, each matching 5 bases. This CDR3 is built from 14 residues. V was trimmed by 5 bases and J by 2 bases, leaving 13 bases between them. Germline CDR1 is SEHNR and CDR2 is FQNEAQ (reference sequence). The DNA of the CDR3 is TGTGCCAGCAGCCCAACGGGACGAACCTACGAGCAGTACTTC. Translating gives CASSPTGRTYEQYF.